Presented here are 13 T cell receptor beta chains from one specimen sequenced in a study of T cell responses to AZD1222 COVID-19 vaccine. Sequencing was performed with immunoSEQ multiplex PCR; in TCRdb, only in-frame clones are kept and a portion is missing. The table has some 150,000 clones, around nine tenths seen once. The sample here was peripheral blood, taken on day 0 of AZD1222 vaccination. Receptor source: an adult in good health.

The V call is TRBV28, the J call TRBJ2-3; 8 nucleotides align to TRBD2. J lost 6 bases, V lost 2 bases, and 16 bases had no gene match. The CDR3 sequence is 18 residues long. In germline, CDR1 is MDHEN, CDR2 SYDVKM. The CDR3 nucleotides read TGTGCCAGCAGTTTAAACGTAGGCTCGGGGGGGGTGCTGGATACGCAGTATTTT. Protein sequence: CASSLNVGSGGVLDTQYF.

The V and J genes are TRBV5-1 and TRBJ1-2, with 9 bases aligning to TRBD1. The CDR3 is 16 amino acids. Germline CDR1 reads SGHRS; CDR2 reads YFSETQ. Germline trimming cut 1 base from V and 5 bases from J; bases unmatched to any gene: 9. The CDR3 nucleotides are TGCGCCAGCAGCTTGTCCAAGGGACAGGGATTGTATGGCTACACCTTC. Protein sequence: CASSLSKGQGLYGYTF.

The V and J genes are TRBV3-1 (or the pseudogene TRBV3-2) and TRBJ2-5; 12 nucleotides agree with TRBD2. CDR3 length equals 18 residues. Germline assignment: CDR1 LGHDT and CDR2 YNNKEL (reference sequence). Trimming cost V 1 base and J 5 bases; bases outside gene matches: 11. Written as DNA, the CDR3 is TGTGCCAGCAGCCAAGGTCGCTCTAGCGGGGGGGTTCAGGAGACCCAGTACTTC. As protein: CASSQGRSSGGVQETQYF.

The rearrangement joins TRBV7-2 to TRBJ1-4; perhaps TRBD1 as D (6 bases). This CDR3 spans 16 amino acids. The V gene's germline CDR1 is SGHTA and CDR2 FQGNSA. V was pared by 5 bases and J by 0 bases, with 13 bases between. CDR3 loop: CASSGRTDPTNEKLFF. The DNA for the CDR3 is TGTGCCAGCAGCGGTCGGACAGACCCAACTAATGAAAAACTGTTTTTT.

V usage is TRBV7-2 and J usage is TRBJ2-5; D perhaps matches TRBD2 (6 bases). The CDR3 is 15 residues long. Germline values: CDR1 SGHTA, CDR2 FQGNSA. V gave up 4 bases and J gave up 0 bases, with 12 bases separating them. The CDR3 DNA follows: TGTGCCAGCAGCTATGGACTAATCTACCAAGAGACCCAGTACTTC. The encoded protein is CASSYGLIYQETQYF.

V gene TRBV9 combines with J gene TRBJ1-1, with a possible D match to TRBD1 (6 bases). The CDR3 contains 16 residues. Looked up from germline, CDR1 is SGDLS and CDR2 is YYNGEE. V gave up 0 bases and J gave up 4 bases, with 16 bases separating them. CDR3 in DNA: TGTGCCAGCAGCGTAGTTCCTTTAACAGGGTTCACTGAAGCTTTCTTT. It is translated as CASSVVPLTGFTEAFF.

This rearrangement joins TRBV19 to TRBJ1-2, with D possibly TRBD1 on 6 matching bases. Trimming removed 6 bases from V and 1 base from J, with 15 bases in between. Looked up from germline, CDR1 is LNHDA and CDR2 is SQIVND (reference sequence). The CDR3 has 15 amino acids. The CDR3, as DNA: TGTGCCAGTAGCCTAACGACAGGAGATAACTATGGCTACACCTTC. Translation gives CASSLTTGDNYGYTF.

This clone was detected only a few times. V is TRBV9 and J is TRBJ2-7; 9 bases are a match to TRBD1. After removal of 3 bases from V and 7 bases from J, the junction contained 8 bases not matched to a gene. CDR3 length: 14 residues. From germline, CDR1 is SGDLS and CDR2 YYNGEE. The CDR3 DNA is TGTGCCAGCAGCGCCCAGACAGGGGGAGCGGAGCAGTACTTC. As protein: CASSAQTGGAEQYF.

The J gene is TRBJ1-1, the V gene TRBV5-1, with 8 nucleotides matching TRBD1. The CDR3 extends over 15 amino acids. V lost 3 bases to trimming and J lost 1 base; unmatched junction nucleotides: 5. The germline CDR1 and CDR2 sequences are SGHRS and YFSETQ. CDR3 residues: CASSWTGTGNTEAFF. The CDR3, as DNA: TGCGCCAGCAGCTGGACCGGGACAGGGAACACTGAAGCTTTCTTT. Filled out from reference TRBV5-1 and TRBJ1-1, the complete variable domain reads KAGVTQTPRYLIKTRGQQVTLSCSPISGHRSVSWYQQTPGQGLQFLFEYFSETQRNKGNFPGRFSGRQFSNSRSEMNVSTLELGDSALYLCASSWTGTGNTEAFFGQGTRLTVV.

J is TRBJ2-1 and V is TRBV6-1; 8 positions agree with TRBD1. This CDR3 is 17 amino acids long. In germline, CDR1 is MNHNS, CDR2 SASEGT. The J segment lost 4 bases and the V segment lost 2 bases, leaving 10 bases of the junction unmatched. The CDR3 spells CASSERPGQGAYNEQFF. The CDR3 DNA reads as TGTGCCAGCAGTGAACGTCCCGGGCAGGGGGCTTACAATGAGCAGTTCTTC.

The CDR3 region has the DNA TGTGCCAGCAGCTTACTTCCAGGGGGTATCTATGGCTACACCTTC. Encoded protein: CASSLLPGGIYGYTF. This rearrangement joins TRBV11-2 to TRBJ1-2; TRBD1 matches 7 bases. The V segment lost 2 bases and the J segment 4 bases; nucleotides outside the gene matches: 7. The CDR3 spans 15 residues. Germline V gene sequence: CDR1 SGHAT, CDR2 FQNNGV.

This CDR3 is CASSDGEAMNYGYTF. CDR3 bases: TGTGCCAGCAGTGATGGTGAGGCCATGAACTATGGCTACACCTTC. This chain connects TRBV2 to TRBJ1-2; no clear D gene. From germline, CDR1 is SNHLY and CDR2 FYNNEI. Trimming pared 3 bases from V and 2 bases from J, leaving 13 bases between. The CDR3 runs to 15 residues.

In its sample, this clone was seen once. V and J are TRBV4-2 and TRBJ2-1; 7 nucleotides match TRBD1. V shed 1 base, J shed 3 bases, and the junction held 6 bases outside the gene matches. The CDR3 extends over 16 amino acids. Germline V CDR1 and CDR2: LGHNA, YNFKEQ. The CDR3 DNA reads TGTGCCAGCAGCCAAGTTACGGGACAGAGCTACAATGAGCAGTTCTTC. Translation gives CASSQVTGQSYNEQFF.